This T cell receptor beta chain was identified in a study of OX40 agonist ivuxolimab in advanced cancers. Study-wide context: Therapy given before enrollment (anti-PD-1, anti-PD-L1 or anti-CTLA-4) was allowed, and around 41% had some.

Peripheral blood came from all dose cohorts at three timepoints. Overall study results and limits: Normalized T-cell clonal expansion was also low in a subset of nonresponders. CD4+ T cells averaged fewer expanded clones than CD8+ T cells.

Produced via immunoSEQ multiplex PCR; TCRdb's table is partial and in-frame only. The data hold approximately 70,000 clones, with about 93% observed a single time. The germline CDR1 and CDR2 sequences are SGDLS and YYNGEE. Trimming took 4 bases from V and 6 from J; bases not matched to a gene: 10. The CDR3 runs to 17 residues. Remarks on this clone: Antigen specificity is unknown.

This specimen consisted of CD4+ or CD8+ T cells sorted from blood, obtained in a trial of the OX40 agonist ivuxolimab. The clonotype was recovered from an adult with an advanced solid tumor such as melanoma, head and neck, liver or kidney cancer. The chain carries TRBV9 and TRBJ2-3; 14 bases fit TRBD2. The CDR3 coding sequence is TGTGCCAGCAGCTTCCCGGAGGGACTAGCGGGAGTGGATACGCAGTATTTT. This sequence encodes CASSFPEGLAGVDTQYF. Complete variable domain (other parts from reference TRBV9 and TRBJ2-3): DSGVTQTPKHLITATGQRVTLRCSPRSGDLSVYWYQQSLDQGLQFLIQYYNGEERAKGNILERFSAQQFPDLHSELNLSSLELGDSALYFCASSFPEGLAGVDTQYFGPGTRLTVL.